This TCR beta chain was identified in a study of blood T cell repertoires in COVID-19. Produced via immunoSEQ multiplex PCR; TCRdb's table is partial and in-frame only. The sample records 350,000 or so clones, about 86% being singletons. Trimming cost V 5 bases and J 2 bases; bases outside gene matches: 4. CDR1 and CDR2 from the germline V gene are SEHNR and FQNEAQ (reference sequence). The CDR3 loop spans 15 amino acids. This chain connects TRBV7-9 to TRBJ2-5; 11 bases align to TRBD1. The source material was peripheral blood. This clonotype originated in a man younger than 40 with active or convalescent COVID-19. The DNA for the CDR3 is TGTGCCAGCAGCCCGGGACAGGGGGTGCAAGAGACCCAGTACTTC. It encodes CASSPGQGVQETQYF.